One sample yielded the 29 T cell receptor beta chains listed below, sequenced in a study of blood T cells in healthy people across ages. Primed by a sample-barcoded 5' primer and a J-beta primer mix, a second PCR proceeded for 7 to 11 cycles. TCRdb re-analysed the 5' RACE reads in MiXCR, keeping a single row per CDR3 protein. The sample yields fewer than 750,000 distinct CDR3 sequences, under 65% seen once. Material: blood. The receptors derive from an elderly woman in good health.

The gene calls are TRBV28 and TRBJ1-6; possible D gene TRBD1, 6 bases. The germline V and J ends were trimmed by 8 bases and 0 bases, with 11 bases remaining between them. Looked up from germline, CDR1 is MDHEN and CDR2 is SYDVKM. The CDR3 totals 15 residues. The CDR3 nucleotides are TGTGCCAGCCACAGGGAGAGCTCCTATAATTCACCCCTCCACTTT. It specifies CASHRESSYNSPLHF.

The chain has TRBV4-3 and TRBJ2-5, with 8 bases that match TRBD1. Germline CDR1 is LGHNA and CDR2 is YSLEER. The V and J ends lost 3 bases and 5 bases, in that order; junction bases with no gene match: 8. This CDR3 spans 15 amino acids. CDR3 DNA sequence: TGCGCCAGCAGCCAGACAGGGGCCATGACCGAGACCCAGTACTTC. This translates into CASSQTGAMTETQYF.

This clonotype was observed a few times. V usage is TRBV29-1 and J usage is TRBJ1-1; 7 bases are a match to TRBD1. Germline CDR1 SQVTM, CDR2 ANQGSEA. The CDR3 totals 15 residues. With 6 bases clipped from V and 3 bases from J, the junction kept 13 bases outside the gene matches. CDR3 nucleotide sequence: TGCAGCGTGAAGAGGACAGGAACATCGGACACTGAAGCTTTCTTT. Amino acids: CSVKRTGTSDTEAFF.

The rearrangement links TRBV4-2 to TRBJ2-2; 10 bases align to TRBD2. The CDR3 covers 16 residues. The germline V gene encodes CDR1 LGHNA and CDR2 YNFKEQ. V was pared by 5 bases and J by 5 bases, with 8 bases of the junction left unmatched. The CDR3 bases are TGTGCCAGCAGCAGAACGAGCGGGGGGGGGACCGGGGAGCTGTTTTTT. It is translated as CASSRTSGGGTGELFF.

On this clonotype: Being one base from a much bigger clone, this may be a read error. The V gene is TRBV9, the J gene TRBJ2-3, with 7 nucleotides matching TRBD1. Germline V gene data show CDR1 as SGDLS and CDR2 as YYNGEE. The CDR3 is made up of 17 amino acids. Unmatched junction bases numbered 15, after V lost 6 bases and J lost 2 bases. In DNA, the CDR3 is TGTGCCAGCAACCGTAGAGGGGGACAGACACACACAGATACGCAGTATTTT. Protein product: CASNRRGGQTHTDTQYF.

This clonotype has only a few counts. The chain couples TRBV5-1 to TRBJ2-2; 10 positions agree with TRBD1. Germline CDR1 is SGHRS and CDR2 is YFSETQ. The CDR3 has 16 residues. V lost 4 bases and J lost 8; bases outside the gene matches: 11. CDR3 sequence reads: CASSPLGTGVQGELFF. The DNA of the CDR3 is TGCGCCAGCAGCCCGCTCGGGACAGGGGTCCAAGGGGAGCTGTTTTTT. The variable domain in full, completed from reference TRBV5-1 and TRBJ2-2, reads KAGVTQTPRYLIKTRGQQVTLSCSPISGHRSVSWYQQTPGQGLQFLFEYFSETQRNKGNFPGRFSGRQFSNSRSEMNVSTLELGDSALYLCASSPLGTGVQGELFFGEGSRLTVL.

The chain is built from TRBV20-1 and TRBJ2-1; no clear D gene. Germline loops: CDR1 DFQATT, CDR2 SNEGSKA (reference sequence). This CDR3 spans 14 amino acids. V was pared by 5 bases and J by 0 bases, with 11 bases between. CDR3 sequence (DNA): TGCAGTGCTGGAGTAAGGTACTCCTACAATGAGCAGTTCTTC. This gives the protein CSAGVRYSYNEQFF.

This clonotype is a singleton in its sample. A read error may be the cause here, since a much bigger clone is one base away. The rearrangement uses TRBV7-2 and TRBJ2-3; D is perhaps TRBD1 or TRBD2 (5 bases each). Germline V gene sequence: CDR1 SGHTA, CDR2 FQGNSA. CDR3 length equals 15 residues. This chain's CDR3 is CACSPSWGSSNTQYF. DNA for the CDR3: TGTGCCTGCAGCCCTAGTTGGGGGAGTTCAAATACGCAGTATTTT.

This clonotype appeared many times. The V and J genes are TRBV28 and TRBJ2-5; the D is unclear. V gave up 11 bases and J gave up 2 bases, with 18 bases separating them. The CDR3 has 14 residues. The germline V gene encodes CDR1 MDHEN and CDR2 SYDVKM. This CDR3 reads CASSLSEAQETQYF. CDR3 sequence (DNA): TGTGCCTCCAGTTTAAGCGAAGCGCAAGAGACCCAGTACTTC.

This clonotype was seen only a few times. This sequence joins TRBV7-8 and TRBJ2-6, with unresolved D. Germline values: CDR1 SGHVS, CDR2 FQNEAQ. Between the trimmed V and J ends, which lost 5 bases and 12 bases, there was a span of 14 bases. The CDR3 runs to 13 residues. The CDR3 sequence is CASSVEVFPVLTF. CDR3 DNA sequence: TGTGCCAGCAGCGTAGAAGTTTTTCCCGTCCTGACTTTC.

V usage is TRBV15 and J usage is TRBJ2-1; D not resolved. V gave up 0 bases and J gave up 5 bases, with 20 bases separating them. This CDR3 comprises 18 residues. Germline CDR1 is LNHNV and CDR2 is YYDKDF (reference sequence). CDR3 in DNA: TGTGCCACCAGCAGAGATCTAGGGTCTTCGACACGTAACAATGAGCAGTTCTTC. Residues: CATSRDLGSSTRNNEQFF.

The rearrangement uses TRBV3-1 and TRBJ1-6; 10 bases are a match to TRBD1. The CDR3 consists of 16 residues. V lost 11 bases to trimming and J lost 1 base; unmatched junction nucleotides: 8. Germline V gives CDR1 LGHDT, CDR2 YNNKEL (reference sequence). The CDR3: CACTRQGASYNSPLHF. As DNA, the CDR3 is TGTGCCTGCACCCGACAGGGGGCATCCTATAATTCACCCCTCCACTTT.

This clonotype was counted only a few times. This chain links TRBV7-9 with TRBJ1-6; D uncertain. CDR1 is SEHNR, CDR2 FQNEAQ, per germline (reference sequence). With 3 bases removed from V and 8 bases from J, the gap between germline ends came to 5 bases. The CDR3 has 12 residues. Here the CDR3 DNA reads TGTGCCAGCAGCTTCCCGTATTCACCCCTCCACTTT. It is translated as CASSFPYSPLHF.

This clonotype has a handful of counts. A much larger clone sits a single nucleotide away, making a read error possible. The genes are TRBV27 and TRBJ2-1; 7 nucleotides match TRBD2. The J call could be wrong; TRBJ2-7 is a better fit for the DNA end. This CDR3 comprises 16 residues. Germline lookup yields CDR1 MNHEY and CDR2 SMNVEV (reference sequence). This CDR3 reads CASSRPTGGLYNEQYF. CDR3 DNA sequence: TGTGCCAGCAGCCGACCGACGGGGGGTCTCTACAATGAGCAGTACTTC.

J is TRBJ2-1 and V is TRBV20-1; D gene ambiguous. Germline loops: CDR1 DFQATT, CDR2 SNEGSKA (reference sequence). The ends were cut back, 1 base at V and 8 bases at J, with 12 bases in the middle. This CDR3 has 13 amino acids. The DNA of the CDR3 is TGCAGTGCTAGAGGAATCGGTGGGGATGAGCAGTTCTTC. Translation gives CSARGIGGDEQFF.

This clonotype was found a few times. This chain uses TRBV20-1 with TRBJ2-3, with a weak D call TRBD1 (5 bases). Trimming pared 3 bases from V and 2 bases from J, leaving 12 bases between. Per germline, CDR1 DFQATT and CDR2 SNEGSKA (reference sequence). The CDR3 is 14 amino acids. DNA of the CDR3: TGCAGTGCTAGCTCAGGGTTCGTCACAGATACGCAGTATTTT. It specifies CSASSGFVTDTQYF.

The chain employs TRBV28 and TRBJ2-7; D uncertain. The CDR3 has 15 residues. Germline CDR1 and CDR2: MDHEN and SYDVKM. Trimming removed 6 bases at V and 2 bases at J, with 17 bases between. The chain's CDR3 is CASSVIATAPYEQYF. The CDR3 nucleotides are TGTGCCAGCAGCGTCATTGCCACAGCCCCCTACGAGCAGTACTTC.

The rearrangement uses TRBV28 and TRBJ2-5; possibly TRBD1 or TRBD2 for D (5 bases each). The V gene's germline CDR1 is MDHEN and CDR2 SYDVKM. CDR3 length equals 16 residues. Trimming stripped 6 bases from V and 1 base from J, with 18 bases between. CDR3 DNA: TGTGCCAGCAGCCGCGGGCGAGGGGCCCTCCAAGAGACCCAGTACTTC. It encodes CASSRGRGALQETQYF.

The rearrangement joins TRBV5-1 to TRBJ2-5; tentatively, D is TRBD2 (5 bases). CDR1 is SGHRS and CDR2 is YFSETQ in the germline V gene. The CDR3 is 15 amino acids. V lost 4 bases to trimming and J lost 3 bases, with 16 bases between them. CDR3 DNA sequence: TGCGCCAGCAGCGTTTTACGAGCGGCCAAAGAGACCCAGTACTTC. It is translated as CASSVLRAAKETQYF.

This clonotype has more than one count but fewer than ten. This chain connects TRBV7-2 to TRBJ1-2, with D uncertain. This CDR3 has 15 residues. The germline gives CDR1 SGHTA, CDR2 FQGNSA. V shed 1 base and J shed 6 bases, with 15 bases lying between them. The CDR3 region has the DNA TGTGCCAGCAGCTTAGTTACGGCCGGGAAGGATGGCTACACCTTC. Its protein product is CASSLVTAGKDGYTF. Based on the CDR3 plus reference TRBV7-2 and TRBJ1-2, the full variable domain is GAGVSQSPSNKVTEKGKDVELRCDPISGHTALYWYRQSLGQGLEFLIYFQGNSAPDKSGLPSDRFSAERTGGSVSTLTIQRTQQEDSAVYLCASSLVTAGKDGYTFGSGTRLTVV.

Remarks on this clonotype: This may come from a read error, since a much larger clone is one base off. The rearrangement uses TRBV2 and TRBJ2-7; 10 bases agree with TRBD2. This CDR3 has 14 amino acids. Per germline, CDR1 SNHLY and CDR2 FYNNEI. J was trimmed by 7 bases and V by 5 bases; bases with no gene match: 8. The CDR3 nucleotides are TGTGCCAGCAGTACTAGCGGGACGTTGAATGAGCAGTACTTC. Its protein product is CASSTSGTLNEQYF. Combining the CDR3 with reference TRBV2 and TRBJ2-7 gives the whole variable domain EPEVTQTPSHQVTQMGQEVILRCVPISNHLYFYWYRQILGQKVEFLVSFYNNEISEKSEIFDDQFSVERPDGSNFTLKIRSTKLEDSAMYFCASSTSGTLNEQYFGPGTRLTVT.

CDR3 bases: TGCGCCAGCAGCCAAGATCCGGGAGGGGGTTCGCTAGCCAAAAACATTCAGTACTTC. Its protein is CASSQDPGGGSLAKNIQYF. The chain couples TRBV4-3 to TRBJ2-4; 8 nucleotides match TRBD2. Trimming took 0 bases from V and 0 from J; bases not matched to a gene: 10. The CDR3 loop spans 19 amino acids. Germline V gene lookup returns CDR1 LGHNA and CDR2 YSLEER.

This clonotype was counted many times. V and J are TRBV6-6 and TRBJ2-1; D is uncertain. This CDR3 region has 15 residues. CDR1 and CDR2 from the germline V gene are MNHNY and SVGAGI (reference sequence). V lost 5 bases and J 0 bases, leaving 11 bases between the germline ends. CDR3 sequence (DNA): TGTGCCAGCAGTCCATGGACGAGCTCCTACAATGAGCAGTTCTTC. The encoded protein is CASSPWTSSYNEQFF.

The CDR3 protein is CASSQARLGTDTQYF. The CDR3 DNA is TGTGCCAGCAGCCAAGCTCGACTAGGCACAGATACGCAGTATTTT. The chain recombines TRBV3-1 with TRBJ2-3; D possibly corresponds to TRBD2 (6 bases). Germline CDR1 is LGHDT and CDR2 is YNNKEL (reference sequence). The V end was cut by 1 base, the J end by 1 base, with 9 bases between. The CDR3 has 15 amino acids.

This clonotype came up once. The V and J genes are TRBV5-1 and TRBJ2-3; 9 bases align to TRBD1. The length of the CDR3 is 16 residues. V shed 0 bases, J shed 2 bases, and the junction held 4 bases outside the gene matches. Germline lookup yields CDR1 SGHRS and CDR2 YFSETQ. CDR3 sequence reads: CASSLGQGGYTDTQYF. CDR3 sequence (DNA): TGCGCCAGCAGCTTGGGACAGGGGGGATACACAGATACGCAGTATTTT.

The chain employs TRBV20-1 and TRBJ2-5; 9 nucleotides line up with TRBD1. This CDR3 spans 13 amino acids. Unmatched junction bases numbered 3, after V lost 3 bases and J lost 4 bases. CDR1 DFQATT and CDR2 SNEGSKA come from the germline V gene (reference sequence). For the CDR3, the DNA is TGCAGTGCTAGGAAGGACAGGGGAGAGACCCAGTACTTC. The encoded protein is CSARKDRGETQYF.

This chain uses TRBV29-1 with TRBJ2-2; maybe TRBD2 (6 bases). This CDR3 has 18 amino acids. Between the trimmed V and J ends, which lost 1 base and 7 bases, there was a span of 25 bases. CDR1 SQVTM and CDR2 ANQGSEA come from the germline V gene. The chain's CDR3 is CSVEVGVGRQFINGELFF. As DNA, the CDR3 is TGCAGCGTTGAAGTGGGGGTCGGGAGACAATTTATCAACGGGGAGCTGTTTTTT.

About this clonotype itself: The junction departs from germline at one end; a sequencing error may be responsible. This sequence joins TRBV12-5 and TRBJ2-7; maybe TRBD2 (5 bases). CDR1 is LGHNT and CDR2 is FRNRAP in the germline V gene. This CDR3 comprises 13 residues. The CDR3 region has the DNA TGTACTAGTCGCATAACCGAAGACAATGAGCAGTACTTC. Translated: CTSRITEDNEQYF.

This clonotype was seen repeatedly, ten times or more. CDR3 in amino acids: CASSLGPGQVYGYTF. The CDR3 nucleotides read TGTGCCAGCAGCTTAGGGCCGGGACAAGTCTATGGCTACACCTTC. The chain links TRBV7-2 to TRBJ1-2, with D maybe TRBD1 (6 bases). Germline V CDR1 and CDR2: SGHTA, FQGNSA. The CDR3 sequence is 15 residues long. V was trimmed by 1 base and J by 4 bases, leaving 13 bases between them.